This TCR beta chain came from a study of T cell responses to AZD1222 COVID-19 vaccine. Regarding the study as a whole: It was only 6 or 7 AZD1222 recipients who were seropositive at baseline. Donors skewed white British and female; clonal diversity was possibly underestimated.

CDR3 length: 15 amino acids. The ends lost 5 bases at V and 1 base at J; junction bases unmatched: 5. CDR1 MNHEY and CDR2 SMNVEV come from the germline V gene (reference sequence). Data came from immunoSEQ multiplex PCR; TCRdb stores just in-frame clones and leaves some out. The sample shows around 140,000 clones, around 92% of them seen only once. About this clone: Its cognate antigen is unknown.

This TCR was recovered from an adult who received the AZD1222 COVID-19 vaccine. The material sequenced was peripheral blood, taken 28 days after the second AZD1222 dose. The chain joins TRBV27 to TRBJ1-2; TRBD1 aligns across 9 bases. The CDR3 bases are TGTGCCAGCAGTCCTTGGACAGGGGATAACTATGGCTACACCTTC. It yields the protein CASSPWTGDNYGYTF.